The 11 T cell receptor beta chains presented below share a single source sample, sequenced in a study of human T cells and chemical hapten exposure. TCRdb itself ran the RACE reads through MiXCR, one entry per CDR3 protein. The profile covers 150,000 to 200,000 distinct CDR3 sequences, with 25% to 30% appearing a single time and 2% to 2.5% taken by the ten largest. As for time point: patch test 3, about 24 weeks after DPC sensitization. As for treatment: therapeutic diphenylcyclopropenone sensitization with weekly scalp DPC. The specimen was whole blood, collected in connection with sensitization to the hapten diphenylcyclopropenone (DPC). These receptors were collected from a woman aged 18-30 years with alopecia areata. Some clones in this sample may be carry-over from other donors' samples.

The V gene is TRBV4-3, the J gene TRBJ1-2; TRBD1 matches 9 bases. This CDR3 has 14 residues. In germline, CDR1 is LGHNA, CDR2 YSLEER. With V trimmed by 2 bases and J by 7 bases, 5 bases remained unmatched. CDR3 residues: CASSQPGTGLGYTF. The CDR3 DNA is TGCGCCAGCAGCCAACCCGGGACAGGGCTTGGCTACACCTTC.

There are a few counts of this clonotype. The chain combines TRBV20-1 with TRBJ2-7; 7 positions agree with TRBD2. This CDR3 contains 12 residues. Trimming took 6 bases from V and 4 from J; bases not matched to a gene: 6. Germline V CDR1 and CDR2: DFQATT, SNEGSKA (reference sequence). The CDR3 coding sequence is TGCAGTGCCGAGAGCGGGGATTACGAGCAGTACTTC. This encodes CSAESGDYEQYF.

This chain connects TRBV10-3 to TRBJ1-6; D gene unclear. Germline V gene sequence: CDR1 ENHRY, CDR2 SYGVKD. The germline V and J ends were trimmed by 3 bases and 6 bases, with 9 bases remaining between them. The CDR3 runs to 14 residues. CDR3: CAISEREGNSPLHF. The CDR3, as DNA: TGTGCCATCAGTGAAAGGGAGGGTAATTCACCCCTCCACTTT.

This clonotype occurred a few times. The chain is built from TRBV6-1 and TRBJ2-5; D is unresolved. The length of the CDR3 is 14 residues. The ends were cut back, 8 bases at V and 1 base at J, with 14 bases in the middle. Germline V lookup: CDR1 MNHNS, CDR2 SASEGT. This CDR3 reads CASGRSARQETQYF. The CDR3 DNA is TGTGCCAGCGGTCGGTCGGCACGCCAAGAGACCCAGTACTTC.

The chain combines TRBV5-1 with TRBJ2-7, with D possibly being TRBD2 (6 bases). V dropped 5 bases and J dropped 5 bases, with 14 bases sitting between them. The CDR3 spans 13 residues. The germline CDR1 and CDR2 sequences are SGHRS and YFSETQ. This CDR3 reads CASSSGAGNEQYF. The CDR3 DNA follows: TGCGCCAGCAGTTCGGGAGCGGGCAACGAGCAGTACTTC. The variable domain in full, with the rest retrieved from reference TRBV5-1 and TRBJ2-7, is KAGVTQTPRYLIKTRGQQVTLSCSPISGHRSVSWYQQTPGQGLQFLFEYFSETQRNKGNFPGRFSGRQFSNSRSEMNVSTLELGDSALYLCASSSGAGNEQYFGPGTRLTVT.

This clonotype was recorded only once. As DNA, the CDR3 is TGTGCCAGCAGTTTCAGGGGATTTCGCAATCAGCCCCAGCATTTT. This encodes CASSFRGFRNQPQHF. The chain has TRBV27 and TRBJ1-5, with D maybe TRBD1 (6 bases). The CDR3 loop spans 15 amino acids. V was shortened by 3 bases and J by 2 bases, with 11 bases between the two germline ends. Germline V gives CDR1 MNHEY, CDR2 SMNVEV (reference sequence).

The table lists this clonotype with a few counts. The junction does not match germline at one end; this may be a read error. This chain links TRBV11-2 with TRBJ2-7, with 10 bases that match TRBD1. This CDR3 spans 16 amino acids. Germline CDR1 and CDR2: SGHAT and FQNNGV. DNA for the CDR3: TGTGCCAGCAGCTTAGTGAAAAGACAGGGGGCTTACGGGCAGTACTTC. Residues: CASSLVKRQGAYGQYF.

The CDR3 DNA follows: TGTGCCAGCAGTTACTCGGATGGGGGGCCCTACGAGCAGTACTTC. Amino acid sequence: CASSYSDGGPYEQYF. The chain combines TRBV6-2 or TRBV6-3 with TRBJ2-7; D tentatively fits TRBD1 or TRBD2 (6 bases each). In germline, CDR1 is MNHEY, CDR2 SVGEGT. This CDR3 has 15 residues. Trimming removed 0 bases from V and 2 bases from J, with 11 bases in between.

This chain connects TRBV10-3 to TRBJ2-1; 9 nucleotides align to TRBD1. Germline trimming cut 6 bases from V and 5 bases from J; bases unmatched to any gene: 14. Germline V gene data show CDR1 as ENHRY and CDR2 as SYGVKD. CDR3 length: 17 residues. The CDR3 reads CAISRGLGGTGNNEQFF. The CDR3 coding sequence is TGTGCCATCAGCCGTGGCTTAGGGGGGACAGGGAACAATGAGCAGTTCTTC.

The chain carries TRBV12-5 and TRBJ2-2, with TRBD2 identical over 8 bases. CDR1 is LGHNT and CDR2 is FRNRAP in the germline V gene. The CDR3 covers 15 residues. J gave up 3 bases and V 7 bases, and 7 bases lay outside the gene matches. The CDR3 sequence is CASAGAGEDTGELFF. DNA of the CDR3: TGTGCTAGTGCCGGAGCGGGAGAGGACACCGGGGAGCTGTTTTTT.

This clonotype came up many times. The chain uses TRBV7-2 and TRBJ1-6; 8 bases match TRBD1. With V trimmed by 5 bases and J by 7 bases, 7 bases remained unmatched. Germline V CDR1 and CDR2: SGHTA, FQGNSA. The CDR3 spans 15 residues. The CDR3 sequence: CASSKYRTGNSPLHF. CDR3 coding DNA: TGTGCCAGCAGCAAATACCGGACAGGGAATTCACCCCTCCACTTT.